This is a list of T cell receptor beta chains from one sample in a study of PD-1 blockade in mismatch repair-deficient tumors. This table comes from immunoSEQ multiplex PCR, and its TCRdb copy is limited to in-frame clones, with some not included. The repertoire consists of some 85,000 clones, with 65% to 85% occurring once and the leading ten covering approximately 5.1%. Source: peripheral blood, taken 44 weeks after starting pembrolizumab. These receptor sequences come from an adult with mismatch repair-deficient cancer. CDR3s include the opening cysteine and the closing phenylalanine or tryptophan. Fields, in order: CDR3 protein, CDR3 DNA, V gene, J gene, D gene. D genes are given only for firm matches.

cdr3_aa: CASSLKRTGSVNEQFF
cdr3_nt: TGTGCCAGCAGCCTAAAGAGGACAGGGTCTGTCAATGAGCAGTTCTTC
v_call: TRBV4-2
j_call: TRBJ2-1
d_call: TRBD1

cdr3_aa: CASSRTSGGSYEQYF
cdr3_nt: TGCGCCAGCAGCAGGACTAGCGGGGGCTCCTACGAGCAGTACTTC
v_call: TRBV4-3
j_call: TRBJ2-7
d_call: TRBD2

cdr3_aa: CASSLTSGRDEQFF
cdr3_nt: TGTGCCAGCAGTTTAACTAGCGGAAGGGATGAGCAGTTCTTC
v_call: TRBV27
j_call: TRBJ2-1
d_call: TRBD2

cdr3_aa: CASSGPDRGQYEQYF
cdr3_nt: TGCGCCAGCAGCGGCCCGGACAGGGGGCAATACGAGCAGTACTTC
v_call: TRBV5-1
j_call: TRBJ2-7
d_call: TRBD1

cdr3_aa: CASSFRWEPSGRREQFF
cdr3_nt: TGTGCCAGCAGCTTTCGCTGGGAACCTAGCGGGAGAAGGGAGCAGTTCTTC
v_call: TRBV7-3
j_call: TRBJ2-1
d_call: TRBD2

cdr3_aa: CATSRADSGGETQYF
cdr3_nt: TGTGCCACCAGCAGAGCAGACTCGGGGGGGGAGACCCAGTACTTC
v_call: TRBV15
j_call: TRBJ2-5
d_call: TRBD2

cdr3_aa: CASSESGSFTDTQYF
cdr3_nt: TGTGCCAGCAGCGAGTCGGGAAGCTTCACAGATACGCAGTATTTT
v_call: TRBV5-6
j_call: TRBJ2-3
d_call: NA

cdr3_aa: CASSEYSPDRKAFF
cdr3_nt: TGTGCCAGCAGTGAATACTCCCCGGACCGTAAAGCTTTCTTT
v_call: TRBV25-1
j_call: TRBJ1-1
d_call: NA

cdr3_aa: CASSPSGAVISQPQHF
cdr3_nt: TGCGCCAGCAGCCCCTCCGGGGCCGTTATTAGTCAGCCCCAGCATTTT
v_call: TRBV4-1
j_call: TRBJ1-5
d_call: NA

cdr3_aa: CASSPLAGGPTTGELFF
cdr3_nt: TGTGCCAGCAGTCCACTAGCGGGAGGGCCCACCACCGGGGAGCTGTTTTTT
v_call: TRBV2
j_call: TRBJ2-2
d_call: TRBD2